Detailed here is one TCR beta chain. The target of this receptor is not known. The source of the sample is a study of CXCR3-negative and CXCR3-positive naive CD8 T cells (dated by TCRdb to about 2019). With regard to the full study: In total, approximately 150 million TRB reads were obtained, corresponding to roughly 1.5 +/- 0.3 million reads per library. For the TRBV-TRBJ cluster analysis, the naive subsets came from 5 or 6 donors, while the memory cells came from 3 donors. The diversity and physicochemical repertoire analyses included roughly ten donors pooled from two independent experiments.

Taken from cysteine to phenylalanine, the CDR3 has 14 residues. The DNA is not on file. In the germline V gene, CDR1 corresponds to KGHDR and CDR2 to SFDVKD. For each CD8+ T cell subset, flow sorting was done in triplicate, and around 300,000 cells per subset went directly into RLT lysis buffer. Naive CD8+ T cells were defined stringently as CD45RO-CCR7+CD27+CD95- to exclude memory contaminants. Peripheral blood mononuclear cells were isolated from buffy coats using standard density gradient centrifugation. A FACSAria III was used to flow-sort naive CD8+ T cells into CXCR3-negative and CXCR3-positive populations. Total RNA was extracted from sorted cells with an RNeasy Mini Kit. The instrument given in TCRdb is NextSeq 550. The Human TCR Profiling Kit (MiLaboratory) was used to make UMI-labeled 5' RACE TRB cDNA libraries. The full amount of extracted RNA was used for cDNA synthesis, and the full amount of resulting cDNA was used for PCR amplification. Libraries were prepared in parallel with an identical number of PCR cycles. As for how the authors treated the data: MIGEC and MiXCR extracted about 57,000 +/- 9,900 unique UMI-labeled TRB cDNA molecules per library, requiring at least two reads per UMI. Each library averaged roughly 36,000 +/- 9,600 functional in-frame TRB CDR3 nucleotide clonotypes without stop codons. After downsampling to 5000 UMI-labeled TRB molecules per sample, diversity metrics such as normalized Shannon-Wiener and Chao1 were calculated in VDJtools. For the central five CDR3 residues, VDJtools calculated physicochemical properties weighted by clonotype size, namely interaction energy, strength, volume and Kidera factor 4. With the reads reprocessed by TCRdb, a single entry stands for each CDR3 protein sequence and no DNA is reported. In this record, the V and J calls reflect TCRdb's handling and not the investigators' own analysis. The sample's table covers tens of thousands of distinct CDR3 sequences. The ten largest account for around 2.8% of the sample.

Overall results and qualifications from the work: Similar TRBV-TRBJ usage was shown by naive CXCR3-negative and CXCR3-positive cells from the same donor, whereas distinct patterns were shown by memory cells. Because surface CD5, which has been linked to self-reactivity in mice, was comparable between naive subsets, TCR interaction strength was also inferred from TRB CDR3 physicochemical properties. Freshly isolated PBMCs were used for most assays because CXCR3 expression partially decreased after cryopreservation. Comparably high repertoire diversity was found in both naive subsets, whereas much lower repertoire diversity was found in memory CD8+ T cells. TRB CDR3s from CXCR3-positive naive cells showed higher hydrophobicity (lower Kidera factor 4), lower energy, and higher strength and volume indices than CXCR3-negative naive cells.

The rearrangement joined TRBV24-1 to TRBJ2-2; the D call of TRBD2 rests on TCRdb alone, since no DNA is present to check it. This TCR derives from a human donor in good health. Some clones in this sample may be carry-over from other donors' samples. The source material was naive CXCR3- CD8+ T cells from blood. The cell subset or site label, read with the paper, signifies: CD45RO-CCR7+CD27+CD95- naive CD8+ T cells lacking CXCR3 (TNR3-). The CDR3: CATRGTDVTGELFF.